This TCR beta chain was profiled in a study of OX40 agonist ivuxolimab in advanced cancers. At the level of the study: Dose-escalation subjects each had hepatocellular carcinoma, melanoma, renal cell or head and neck cancer.

Profiled with immunoSEQ multiplex PCR; TCRdb holds only in-frame clones, not every one. The sample has 25,000 to 30,000 clones, 80% to 90% seen once; the top ten hold over 13%. The count of this clone is one. Its target is unknown. Study findings and constraints: Clonal expansion was seen in CD4+ and CD8+ blood T cells by week 6 at 0.1 to 3.0 mg/kg.

CDR1 and CDR2 from the germline V gene are LNHNV and YYDKDF (reference sequence). The germline V and J ends were trimmed by 5 bases and 3 bases, with 11 bases remaining between them. CDR3 length: 14 residues. This TCR came from an adult with an advanced solid tumor such as melanoma, head and neck, liver or kidney cancer. The genes are TRBV15 and TRBJ1-5; D ambiguous. The source material was CD4+ or CD8+ T cells sorted from blood, sampled in a trial of the OX40 agonist ivuxolimab. CDR3 nucleotides: TGTGCCACCAGCCCCCTGGCGGTCAATCAGCCCCAGCATTTT. Protein product: CATSPLAVNQPQHF.